What follows is one TCR beta chain and its context. Its antigen is unknown. The second PCR ran about 7 to 12 cycles with a sample-barcoded 5' primer and J-beta primers. TCRdb independently ran MiXCR on the 5' RACE reads; one entry per CDR3 protein. Here the sample spans roughly 680,000 distinct CDR3 sequences, around 50% being singletons. This sample is drawn from a study of blood T cells in healthy people across ages. Study-wide points: Fewer expanded clones and more diversity marked long-lived versus aged donors. Bulk PBMC profiling left naive and antigen-experienced comparisons inconclusive.

PBMCs numbering at least 6.5 million were isolated per sample. With 1 base removed from V and 2 bases from J, the gap between germline ends came to 15 bases. The CDR3 contains 18 residues. Germline V gives CDR1 SGHAT, CDR2 FQNNGV. The sequence derives from a woman aged 80 or older in good health. Material for sequencing was blood. The chain joins TRBV11-2 to TRBJ2-6; D unclear. The CDR3 here is CASSLGLTAVPGANVLTF. In DNA, the CDR3 is TGTGCCAGCAGCTTAGGTCTAACGGCGGTCCCTGGGGCCAACGTCCTGACTTTC.